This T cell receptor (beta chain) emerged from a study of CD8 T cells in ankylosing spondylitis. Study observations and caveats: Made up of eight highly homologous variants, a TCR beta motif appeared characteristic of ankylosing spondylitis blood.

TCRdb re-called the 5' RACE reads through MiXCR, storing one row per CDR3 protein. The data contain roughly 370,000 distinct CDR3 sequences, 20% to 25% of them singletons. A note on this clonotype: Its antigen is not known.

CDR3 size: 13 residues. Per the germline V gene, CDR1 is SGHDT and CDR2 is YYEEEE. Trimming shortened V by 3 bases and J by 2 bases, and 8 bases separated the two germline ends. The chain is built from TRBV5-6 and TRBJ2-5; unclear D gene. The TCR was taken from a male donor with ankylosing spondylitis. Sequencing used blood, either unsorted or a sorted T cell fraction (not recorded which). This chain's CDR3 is CASSYSRQETQYF. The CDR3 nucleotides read TGTGCCAGCAGCTACTCCAGACAAGAGACCCAGTACTTC.